The clone carrying this T cell receptor (beta chain) has a count of ten or more. This sample stems from a study of CD8+CD57+ T cells in acquired aplastic anemia. Investigators profiled TCR beta VDJ and CDR3 from genomic DNA template. TCRdb redid the calling of the reads with MiXCR, one entry per CDR3 protein. The sample includes 400,000 to 600,000 distinct CDR3 sequences, around 32% seen only once; the top ten take around 0.82%. In patients chosen for sequencing, flow cytometry had shown CD8+CD57+ cell expansion. CDR3 length: 12 amino acids. The V gene's germline CDR1 is DFQATT and CDR2 SNEGSKA (reference sequence).

This receptor was taken from a human donor with aplastic anemia. Sequencing used sorted CD4+, CD8+, or CD8+CD57+ T cells (not recorded which) from PBMCs. The chain couples TRBV20-1 to TRBJ2-7, with TRBD2 as a possible D gene (6 bases). The CDR3 sequence: CSAEVRRGEQYF. The CDR3 DNA follows: TGCAGCGCTGAAGTCCGGAGGGGCGAGCAGTACTTC.